A selection of T cell receptor beta chains follows, all from one sample in a study of cytomegalovirus exposure and HLA in healthy donors. Generated by immunoSEQ multiplex PCR, the TCRdb table keeps only in-frame clones and is missing some. The data show 200,000 to 300,000 clones, with roughly 86% seen just once and roughly 2% held by the top ten. The sample comprised PBMCs. Receptor source: a woman in her 40s in good health and CMV-seropositive. Each CDR3 is given without its conserved first and last residue. The order of the fields is J gene, V gene, CDR3 protein.

TRBJ2-1 TRBV27 ASSLSIGGSPYNEQF
TRBJ2-7 TRBV18 ASSPGQGNHEQY
TRBJ2-7 TRBV5-1 ASSLSGGRYEQY
TRBJ1-2 TRBV27 ASSLGARGGYT
TRBJ2-7 TRBV7-8 ASSLSRSLYEQY
TRBJ2-7 TRBV13 ASSVWTSGRKRIEQY
TRBJ2-1 TRBV27 ASSFRGLAGVKSYNEQF
TRBJ2-1 TRBV15 ATSREERVKEQF
TRBJ1-2 TRBV28 AIRGGAWTNYGYT
TRBJ1-2 TRBV30 AWTPGGLIYGYT
TRBJ2-7 TRBV7-9 ASSLGGAGEQY
TRBJ2-7 TRBV6-5 ASSGTPYHEQY
TRBJ2-6 TRBV10-1 ASSYSGANVLT
TRBJ1-2 TRBV25-1 ASSDRSDGYT
TRBJ1-1 TRBV4-2 ASSQEHMNTEAF
TRBJ1-4 TRBV5-1 ASSLGGATNEKLF
TRBJ1-1 TRBV7-3 ASSLRDRDRAF
TRBJ2-1 TRBV5-1 ASSRDREGNEQF
TRBJ2-5 TRBV29-1 SVGERETQY